A single T cell receptor beta chain is shown here with its context. The data stem from a study of blood T cell repertoires in COVID-19. The CDR3 covers 12 residues. Trimming shortened V by 8 bases and J by 4 bases, and 11 bases separated the two germline ends. CDR1 SGHNT and CDR2 YENEEA come from the germline V gene. The method was immunoSEQ multiplex PCR; TCRdb's version includes in-frame clones alone and lacks a portion of them. The sample has 95,000 to 100,000 clones, approximately 87% seen once. The sample consisted of peripheral blood. The TCR originated in a woman in her twenties or thirties with acute or convalescent COVID-19. The chain uses TRBV11-3 and TRBJ1-2; D perhaps matches TRBD1 (6 bases). Here the CDR3 reads CASQGRGYGYTF. The CDR3 DNA sequence: TGTGCCAGCCAGGGGAGGGGCTATGGCTACACCTTC. The entire variable domain, with the rest obtained from reference TRBV11-3 and TRBJ1-2, is as follows: EAGVVQSPRYKIIEKKQPVAFWCNPISGHNTLYWYLQNLGQGPELLIRYENEEAVDDSQLPKDRFSAERLKGVDSTLKIQPAELGDSAVYLCASQGRGYGYTFGSGTRLTVV.